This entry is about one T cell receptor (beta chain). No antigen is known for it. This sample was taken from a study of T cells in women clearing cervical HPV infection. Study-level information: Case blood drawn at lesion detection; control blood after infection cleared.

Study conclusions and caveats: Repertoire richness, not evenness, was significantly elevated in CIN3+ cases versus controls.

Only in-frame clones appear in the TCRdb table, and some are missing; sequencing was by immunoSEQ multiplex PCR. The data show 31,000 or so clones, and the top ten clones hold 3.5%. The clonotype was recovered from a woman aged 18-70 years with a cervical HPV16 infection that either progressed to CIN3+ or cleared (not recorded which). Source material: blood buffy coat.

The part of the CDR3 DNA that was read is TGTGCCAGCAGCTTCGGACAGGGACCCTACGAG. As protein: CASSFGQGPYE. The full CDR3 reads CASSFGQGPYEQYF. J is TRBJ2-7 and V is TRBV7-2, with 8 bases aligning to TRBD1. The CDR3 extends 3 residues past the end of the read, so its final part is completed from the germline J gene. Germline V gene lookup returns CDR1 SGHTA and CDR2 FQGNSA. After removal of 3 bases from V and 2 bases from J, the junction contained 3 bases not matched to a gene. The CDR3 spans 14 residues.